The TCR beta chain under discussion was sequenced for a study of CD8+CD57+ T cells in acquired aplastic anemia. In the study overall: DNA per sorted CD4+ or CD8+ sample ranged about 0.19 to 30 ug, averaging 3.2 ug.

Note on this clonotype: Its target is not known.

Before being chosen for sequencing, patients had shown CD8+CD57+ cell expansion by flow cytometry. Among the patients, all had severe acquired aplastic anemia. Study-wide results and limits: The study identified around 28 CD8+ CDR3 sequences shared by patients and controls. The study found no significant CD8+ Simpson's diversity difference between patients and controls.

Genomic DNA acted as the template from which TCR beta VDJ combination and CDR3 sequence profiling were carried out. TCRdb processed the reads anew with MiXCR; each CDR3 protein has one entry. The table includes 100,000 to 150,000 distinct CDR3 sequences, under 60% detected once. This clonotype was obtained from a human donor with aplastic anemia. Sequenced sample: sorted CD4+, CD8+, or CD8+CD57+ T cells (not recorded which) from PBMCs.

The CDR3 sequence: CSAGGASYEQYF. The CDR3 DNA follows: TGCAGTGCTGGCGGGGCCTCCTACGAGCAGTACTTC. The chain links TRBV20-1 to TRBJ2-7; D is perhaps TRBD2 (6 bases). V was pared by 5 bases and J by 0 bases, with 8 bases between. CDR1 is DFQATT and CDR2 is SNEGSKA in the germline V gene (reference sequence). The CDR3 has 12 residues.